This entry lists 17 T cell receptor beta chains sequenced from one sample in a study of metastatic and nonmetastatic thyroid tumors. TCRdb reprocessed the PCR reads using MiXCR. The table includes 22,000 or so clones, around 9.9% detected once. Each patient came to thyroid surgery without any prior treatment (of any kind). The sequencing input was blood. The origin of the receptors is a female donor with papillary thyroid cancer or a benign thyroid nodule (not recorded which). Some clones in this sample may be carry-over from other donors' samples.

This clone was observed many times. Other DNA sequences in the same sample also yield this CDR3. The rearrangement uses TRBV20-1 and TRBJ2-2, with 8 bases lining up with TRBD2. The CDR3 spans 14 residues. With V trimmed by 1 base and J by 7 bases, 5 bases remained unmatched. Germline V gene data show CDR1 as DFQATT and CDR2 as SNEGSKA (reference sequence). CDR3 residues: CSARAGLADGELFF. The CDR3, as DNA: TGCAGTGCTAGAGCCGGACTAGCAGACGGGGAGCTGTTTTTT.

As for this clone: A much larger clone lies one base from this, so it may be a read error. This sequence joins TRBV7-9 and TRBJ2-1; TRBD2 might be the D (5 bases). Germline values: CDR1 SEHNR, CDR2 FQNEAQ (reference sequence). Trimming pared 5 bases from V and 8 bases from J, leaving 10 bases between. The CDR3 runs to 12 residues. The CDR3 DNA is TGTGCCAGCAGCGTGATAGCGTATGAGCAGTTCTTC. Amino acid sequence: CASSVIAYEQFF.

V usage is TRBV7-8 and J usage is TRBJ2-7, with no clear D. This CDR3 contains 13 residues. Germline assignment: CDR1 SGHVS and CDR2 FQNEAQ. Trimming removed 3 bases from V and 10 bases from J, with 16 bases in between. The DNA for the CDR3 is TGTGCCAGCAGCTTGGATGGAACTTCGACTCAGTACTTC. This gives the protein CASSLDGTSTQYF.

About this clone: One end of the junction varies from germline; a read error may be responsible. This sequence joins TRBV24-1 and TRBJ2-2; weak D call: TRBD2 (6 bases). This CDR3 has 17 residues. Germline loops: CDR1 KGHDR, CDR2 SFDVKD. CDR3 DNA sequence: TGTGCCACCAGTGGTTCTGTCCGGGACTCTAACACCGGTGAGCTTTTTTTT. Translating it yields CATSGSVRDSNTGELFF.

The sample holds a few counts of this clone. The germline gene is not matched at one end of the junction; a read error may be the cause. The CDR3 DNA is TGTGCCCATCGGGATGGGGGGCTTGTCTATGGCTACAAATTC. It encodes CAHRDGGLVYGYKF. This sequence joins TRBV28 and TRBJ1-2, with TRBD1 as a possible D gene (6 bases). Per germline, CDR1 MDHEN and CDR2 SYDVKM. This CDR3 region has 14 residues.

This clone came up a few times. The rearrangement links TRBV6-1 to TRBJ1-1; weak D call: TRBD1 (5 bases). Germline V gene sequence: CDR1 MNHNS, CDR2 SASEGT. The V and J ends lost 6 bases and 4 bases respectively, with 12 bases between them. The CDR3 length is 13 residues. The CDR3: CASSGGCGTEAFF. DNA for the CDR3: TGTGCCAGCAGCGGGGGTTGTGGCACTGAAGCTTTCTTT.

Many counts were recorded for this clone. The J gene is TRBJ1-1, the V gene TRBV28, with TRBD1 matching over 8 bases. The CDR3 is 14 amino acids. Looked up from germline, CDR1 is MDHEN and CDR2 is SYDVKM. The V gene end was trimmed by 7 bases and the J gene end by 1 base; junction bases not matched to a gene: 5. The CDR3 here is CASTRTGRNTEAFF. The DNA of the CDR3 is TGTGCCAGCACCAGGACAGGGAGGAACACTGAAGCTTTCTTT. Full variable domain (missing parts from reference TRBV28 and TRBJ1-1): DVKVTQSSRYLVKRTGEKVFLECVQDMDHENMFWYRQDPGLGLRLIYFSYDVKMKEKGDIPEGYSVSREKKERFSLILESASTNQTSMYLCASTRTGRNTEAFFGQGTRLTVV.

This clone came up many times. V and J are TRBV5-1 and TRBJ2-1, with TRBD1 matching over 7 bases. Germline assignment: CDR1 SGHRS and CDR2 YFSETQ. V shed 2 bases, J shed 12 bases, and the junction held 5 bases outside the gene matches. The CDR3 consists of 12 residues. In DNA form, the CDR3 reads TGCGCCAGCAGCTTACAGGGGCCTCTGCAGTTCTTC. The encoded protein is CASSLQGPLQFF.

This clone qualifies as medium-sized. The chain is built from TRBV6-1 and TRBJ2-5; D is perhaps TRBD2 (6 bases). CDR3 length: 13 amino acids. Germline assignment: CDR1 MNHNS and CDR2 SASEGT. Trimming removed 7 bases from V and 1 base from J, with 10 bases in between. This CDR3 reads CASNGGIQETQYF. CDR3 nucleotide sequence: TGTGCCAGCAACGGGGGAATCCAAGAGACCCAGTACTTC.

This chain joins TRBV6-1 and TRBJ1-5, with 7 bases aligning to TRBD1. The CDR3 is 14 amino acids. V lost 1 base to trimming and J lost 6 bases; unmatched junction nucleotides: 3. The germline gives CDR1 MNHNS, CDR2 SASEGT. As DNA, the CDR3 is TGTGCCAGCAGTGAAGGGGCAGGGGGTCAGCCCCAGCATTTT. It is translated as CASSEGAGGQPQHF.

Ten or more counts support this clone. The rearrangement joins TRBV11-2 to TRBJ2-7; 8 bases line up with TRBD1. The CDR3 length is 15 residues. Germline CDR1 is SGHAT and CDR2 is FQNNGV. Trimming at V came to 3 bases and at J to 0 bases, leaving 4 bases not matched to a gene. In nucleotides, the CDR3 is TGTGCCAGCAGCTTTCACAGGGGGAGCTCCTACGAGCAGTACTTC. Translating gives CASSFHRGSSYEQYF.

This clone was seen repeatedly, ten times or more. V and J are TRBV25-1 and TRBJ2-7; D might be TRBD2 (5 bases). V dropped 5 bases and J dropped 6 bases, with 14 bases sitting between them. This CDR3 contains 13 residues. The V gene's germline CDR1 is MGHDK and CDR2 SYGVNS. CDR3 sequence: CASSLWGVGEQYF. DNA of the CDR3: TGTGCCAGCAGTCTTTGGGGAGTGGGCGAGCAGTACTTC.

This clone was counted a few times. This could be a read error, since a much larger clone is one nucleotide away. The chain is built from TRBV29-1 and TRBJ2-1, with D unresolved. The CDR3 covers 11 residues. Germline V gives CDR1 SQVTM, CDR2 ANQGSEA. For the CDR3, the DNA is TGCAGCGTCGACTCCTACAATGAGCAGTTATTC. It translates to CSVDSYNEQLF.

V and J are TRBV5-4 and TRBJ2-2; D is tentatively TRBD1 or TRBD2 (5 bases each). The germline V gene encodes CDR1 SGHNT and CDR2 YYREEE (reference sequence). With 5 bases removed from V and 7 bases from J, the gap between germline ends came to 18 bases. CDR3 size: 15 residues. In nucleotides, the CDR3 is TGTGCCAGCAGTTGGGGGTCCCTAGAAGACGGGGAGCTGTTTTTT. This gives the protein CASSWGSLEDGELFF.

This clone is medium-sized in the sample. The chain couples TRBV6-2 or TRBV6-3 to TRBJ1-2; 8 bases agree with TRBD1. J lost 6 bases, V lost 10 bases, and 10 bases had no gene match. The CDR3 sequence is 13 residues long. Germline V gene sequence: CDR1 MNHEY, CDR2 SVGEGT. CDR3 in amino acids: CAISEQGVHGYTF. The CDR3, as DNA: TGTGCCATTTCGGAACAGGGGGTTCATGGCTACACCTTC.

This clone was seen ten or more times. V usage is TRBV7-2 and J usage is TRBJ1-1; the D is unclear. The CDR3 runs to 15 residues. Germline V gene sequence: CDR1 SGHTA, CDR2 FQGNSA. The V gene lost 2 bases and the J gene lost 1 base, with 11 bases spanning the gap. The CDR3 coding sequence is TGTGCCAGCAGCTTACCCCAGAGGACGAACACTGAAGCTTTCTTT. Translating gives CASSLPQRTNTEAFF.

In this sample, this clone turned up many times. The J gene is TRBJ1-2, the V gene TRBV5-6, with D tentatively TRBD1 (5 bases). Germline CDR1 and CDR2: SGHDT and YYEEEE. This CDR3 region has 14 residues. V was clipped by 4 bases and J by 7 bases, with 17 bases between them. CDR3 nucleotides: TGTGCCAGCAGCCTGGGGCTTAGGGCCGGTGGCTACACCTTC. It codes for CASSLGLRAGGYTF.